Sequencing of this T cell receptor (beta chain) was carried out in a study of low-dose radiotherapy and immunotherapy resistance in tumors. The overall study: Patients were treated with intravenous nivolumab at 240 mg every two weeks and were also dosed with ipilimumab at 1 mg/kg every six weeks.

This CDR3 has 15 residues. CDR1 is SEHNR, CDR2 FQNEAQ, per germline (reference sequence). The V segment lost 3 bases and the J segment 2 bases; nucleotides outside the gene matches: 2. TRAV and TRBV primers primed cDNA for both TCRalpha and TCRbeta. TCR amplification ran roughly 20 PCR cycles using constant-region and V-primer adapter primers. TCRdb reanalysed the reads using MiXCR and keeps one entry per CDR3 protein. This table has around 10,000 distinct CDR3 sequences, around 63% appearing once. The chain joins TRBV7-9 to TRBJ1-2, with 11 bases that match TRBD1. The receptor was isolated from a human donor with advanced metastatic prostate, ovarian, gallbladder or colorectal cancer (not recorded which). This table probably holds off-target reads from a library built for another chain. CDR3 nucleotides: TGTGCCAGCAGCTTCCGGGACAGGGGGAACTATGGCTACACCTTC. As protein: CASSFRDRGNYGYTF.